This entry lists 29 T cell receptor beta chains sequenced from one sample in a study of control samples from healthy donors and cancer patients. The table came from immunoSEQ multiplex PCR; TCRdb's copy has only in-frame clones and leaves some out. Counted here are 200,000 or so clones, roughly 94% occurring once; the ten biggest clones make up over 1.2%. Sequenced input: blood. The receptors shown here come from a man aged 50 to 59 in good health.

The V and J genes are TRBV6-2 or TRBV6-3 and TRBJ1-2; TRBD1 might be the D (6 bases). The CDR3 contains 13 residues. V lost 5 bases and J lost 4, with 11 bases in between. Germline CDR1 reads MNHEY; CDR2 reads SVGEGT. CDR3 sequence: CASSMRQAYGYTF. As DNA, the CDR3 is TGTGCCAGCAGTATGAGACAGGCCTATGGCTACACCTTC.

The chain has TRBV11-3 and TRBJ2-5; D is perhaps TRBD1 or TRBD2 (5 bases each). This CDR3 region has 15 residues. The V end was cut by 5 bases, the J end by 5 bases, with 18 bases between. Germline values: CDR1 SGHNT, CDR2 YENEEA. CDR3 nucleotide sequence: TGTGCCAGCAGCACCCGGGAAAAGGGGCGGGAGACCCAGTACTTC. Protein sequence: CASSTREKGRETQYF.

The gene calls are TRBV10-2 and TRBJ1-2; TRBD1 matches 10 bases. CDR3 length equals 14 residues. Per germline, CDR1 WSHSY and CDR2 SAAADI. Trimming cost V 6 bases and J 7 bases; bases outside gene matches: 8. The CDR3 here is CASRPGQGTSGYTF. The CDR3 DNA reads TGCGCCAGCAGGCCGGGACAGGGGACGAGTGGCTACACCTTC.

The chain uses TRBV7-2 and TRBJ1-1; D remains unclear. The germline gives CDR1 SGHTA, CDR2 FQGNSA. There are 12 residues in the CDR3. Trimming took off 3 bases at V and 1 base at J, with 3 bases between the two ends. The CDR3 here is CASSFANTEAFF. The CDR3, as DNA: TGTGCCAGCAGCTTTGCGAACACTGAAGCTTTCTTT.

The rearrangement links TRBV7-2 to TRBJ1-2; D unresolved. Germline V gives CDR1 SGHTA, CDR2 FQGNSA. Trimming removed 6 bases at V and 4 bases at J, with 12 bases between. This CDR3 is 13 amino acids long. CDR3 nucleotide sequence: TGTGCCAGCAGGTCTACAGCCTCCTATGGCTACACCTTC. This encodes CASRSTASYGYTF.

J is TRBJ2-4 and V is TRBV19; D is possibly TRBD2 (7 bases). The CDR3 has 17 amino acids. V lost 4 bases and J lost 3, with 19 bases in between. The V gene's germline CDR1 is LNHDA and CDR2 SQIVND (reference sequence). Here the CDR3 DNA reads TGTGCCAGTAGTAGCCCCGAAGGGGGGGTTGACAAAAACATTCAGTACTTC. It is translated as CASSSPEGGVDKNIQYF.

The chain links TRBV5-1 to TRBJ1-2; a weak D match, TRBD1 (6 bases). The germline CDR1 and CDR2 sequences are SGHRS and YFSETQ. Trimming took 5 bases from V and 3 from J, leaving 17 bases between them. CDR3 length equals 15 residues. The CDR3 loop reads CASSPGGGGDYGYTF. The CDR3 coding sequence is TGCGCCAGCAGTCCCGGCGGAGGGGGGGACTATGGCTACACCTTC.

The V call is TRBV5-6, the J call TRBJ1-4, with D possibly matching TRBD1 (6 bases). The germline V gene encodes CDR1 SGHDT and CDR2 YYEEEE. The CDR3 runs 12 residues. Trimming took 3 bases from V and 12 from J, leaving 12 bases between them. The CDR3 protein is CASSYWGQELFF. CDR3 nucleotides: TGTGCCAGCAGCTACTGGGGGCAGGAACTGTTTTTT.

This chain joins TRBV4-2 and TRBJ2-1; D is ambiguous. The CDR3 runs 15 residues. Germline loops: CDR1 LGHNA, CDR2 YNFKEQ. V was trimmed by 0 bases and J by 0 bases, leaving 6 bases between them. The CDR3 is CASSQDSFSYNEQFF. DNA for the CDR3: TGTGCCAGCAGCCAAGACTCGTTCTCCTACAATGAGCAGTTCTTC.

This chain connects TRBV19 to TRBJ1-3; unclear D gene. Germline-derived CDR1 and CDR2 are LNHDA and SQIVND (reference sequence). This CDR3 has 14 residues. V was pared by 1 base and J by 1 base, with 5 bases between. Here the CDR3 DNA reads TGTGCCAGTAGTATAGGGTATTCTGGAAACACCATATATTTT. Protein: CASSIGYSGNTIYF.

V gene TRBV2 combines with J gene TRBJ1-2; D gene uncertain. CDR3 length: 14 amino acids. V lost 4 bases and J lost 3, with 12 bases in between. Germline lookup yields CDR1 SNHLY and CDR2 FYNNEI. CDR3 coding DNA: TGTGCCAGCAGTGCGAATAGCGGAGACTATGGCTACACCTTC. Translation: CASSANSGDYGYTF.

The rearrangement uses TRBV27 and TRBJ2-1; no clear D. The CDR3 is 12 amino acids. Germline-derived CDR1 and CDR2 are MNHEY and SMNVEV (reference sequence). Trimming left V 5 bases short and J 5 bases short, with 7 bases between. As DNA, the CDR3 is TGTGCCAGCAGTGGGTCCGACAATGAGCAGTTCTTC. This encodes CASSGSDNEQFF.

V gene TRBV4-1 combines with J gene TRBJ1-4, with unresolved D. V dropped 1 base and J dropped 7 bases, with 16 bases sitting between them. The CDR3 contains 16 residues. The germline V gene has CDR1 MGHRA and CDR2 YSYEKL. The CDR3 DNA reads TGCGCCAGCAGCCAAGGGTACCAGGCCCTTGGTGAAAAACTGTTTTTT. Encoded protein: CASSQGYQALGEKLFF.

The V gene is TRBV3-1 (or the pseudogene TRBV3-2), the J gene TRBJ2-5; no reliable D call. The V gene lost 6 bases and the J gene lost 7 bases, with 15 bases spanning the gap. Looked up from germline, CDR1 is LGHDT and CDR2 is YNNKEL (reference sequence). The CDR3 is 13 residues long. The CDR3 loop is CASREEPSGTQYF. Written as DNA, the CDR3 is TGTGCCAGCAGGGAAGAACCTAGTGGGACCCAGTACTTC.

The chain has TRBV5-4 and TRBJ2-5; tentative D call: TRBD2 (5 bases). Germline lookup yields CDR1 SGHNT and CDR2 YYREEE (reference sequence). V lost 2 bases and J lost 5, with 10 bases in between. The CDR3 sequence is 13 residues long. The CDR3 region is CASSFRGGETQYF. In DNA, the CDR3 is TGTGCCAGCAGCTTCCGGGGTGGGGAGACCCAGTACTTC.

CDR3 amino acids: CATSRESEYF. In DNA, the CDR3 is TGTGCCACCAGCAGAGAGAGCGAGTACTTC. The gene calls are TRBV15 and TRBJ2-7; D unresolved. V shed 0 bases and J shed 11 bases, with 5 bases lying between them. Germline V gives CDR1 LNHNV, CDR2 YYDKDF (reference sequence). This CDR3 is built from 10 residues.

The chain recombines TRBV28 with TRBJ1-4; weak D call: TRBD1 (6 bases). The germline V gene has CDR1 MDHEN and CDR2 SYDVKM. V shed 7 bases and J shed 6 bases, with 21 bases lying between them. The CDR3 totals 16 residues. The CDR3 bases are TGTGCCAGCAAAATTCACGGAAGGGGGAAGTATGAAAAACTGTTTTTT. Encoded protein: CASKIHGRGKYEKLFF.

The genes are TRBV4-3 and TRBJ1-2; a weak D match, TRBD1 (6 bases). Germline CDR1 reads LGHNA; CDR2 reads YSLEER. The CDR3 extends over 15 amino acids. Trimming left V 4 bases short and J 2 bases short, with 14 bases between. CDR3 amino acids: CASSRTVDPNYGYTF. In DNA, the CDR3 is TGCGCCAGCAGCCGGACAGTAGACCCCAACTATGGCTACACCTTC.

The chain recombines TRBV11-2 with TRBJ1-4; D is possibly TRBD1 (5 bases). Per germline, CDR1 SGHAT and CDR2 FQNNGV. This CDR3 has 14 amino acids. The V end lost 5 bases, the J end lost 5 bases, and 12 bases lay between the germline ends. Written as DNA, the CDR3 is TGTGCCAGCAGCCGGCCGGGACTCAATGAAAAACTGTTTTTT. This sequence encodes CASSRPGLNEKLFF.

The rearrangement joins TRBV18 to TRBJ1-1; D may be TRBD1 (5 bases). The CDR3 length is 17 residues. The V gene lost 4 bases and the J gene lost 1 base, with 19 bases spanning the gap. Germline CDR1 and CDR2: KGHSH and LQKENI. The CDR3 nucleotides are TGTGCCAGCTCACAGGGGCCCGTGACAGCCAAGAACACTGAAGCTTTCTTT. It specifies CASSQGPVTAKNTEAFF.

V usage is TRBV28 and J usage is TRBJ1-2; D unresolved. Germline values: CDR1 MDHEN, CDR2 SYDVKM. There are 14 residues in the CDR3. V dropped 5 bases and J dropped 8 bases, with 18 bases sitting between them. CDR3: CASSPGESIRGYTF. The CDR3 coding sequence is TGTGCCAGCAGTCCCGGTGAATCGATAAGAGGCTACACCTTC.

The chain carries TRBV19 and TRBJ2-7; D perhaps matches TRBD1 (6 bases). V lost 7 bases, J lost 1 base, and 17 bases lay in between. CDR1 and CDR2 (germline): LNHDA, SQIVND (reference sequence). CDR3 length equals 15 residues. DNA for the CDR3: TGTGCCAGTAACCCTGGGTCAGGGGTATCCTACGAGCAGTACTTC. The encoded protein is CASNPGSGVSYEQYF.

The rearrangement links TRBV15 to TRBJ1-3; maybe TRBD1 (5 bases). Germline V gives CDR1 LNHNV, CDR2 YYDKDF (reference sequence). Trimming took 1 base from V and 4 from J, leaving 14 bases between them. The CDR3 runs 16 residues. CDR3 amino acids: CATSRGAQVAGNTIYF. CDR3 bases: TGTGCCACCAGCAGAGGGGCACAGGTAGCGGGAAACACCATATATTTT.

This chain joins TRBV6-1 and TRBJ2-3; possibly TRBD2 for D (6 bases). Trimming cost V 2 bases and J 7 bases, with 10 bases left between them. The germline V gene encodes CDR1 MNHNS and CDR2 SASEGT. The CDR3 has 13 amino acids. For the CDR3, the DNA is TGTGCCAGCAGTGAAACTAGGACTAATACGCAGTATTTT. This translates into CASSETRTNTQYF.

V is TRBV3-1 (or the pseudogene TRBV3-2) and J is TRBJ2-1, with D hard to call. CDR1 is LGHDT and CDR2 is YNNKEL in the germline V gene (reference sequence). V shed 4 bases and J shed 6 bases, with 10 bases lying between them. The CDR3 length is 13 residues. CDR3 protein: CASSRNPVNEQFF. CDR3 nucleotides: TGTGCCAGCAGCCGTAACCCGGTCAATGAGCAGTTCTTC.

The chain uses TRBV30 and TRBJ1-4, with D perhaps matching TRBD1 (5 bases). V lost 1 base, J lost 8 bases, and 8 bases lay in between. Per germline, CDR1 GTSNPN and CDR2 SVGIG (reference sequence). The CDR3 sequence is 12 residues long. The chain's CDR3 is CAWSGGREKLFF. CDR3 DNA: TGTGCCTGGAGTGGGGGGAGGGAAAAACTGTTTTTT.

The rearrangement links TRBV7-9 to TRBJ1-2, with TRBD1 as a possible D gene (5 bases). From germline, CDR1 is SEHNR and CDR2 FQNEAQ (reference sequence). The CDR3 runs 15 residues. Trimming removed 2 bases at V and 0 bases at J, with 10 bases between. This CDR3 reads CASSLWGGTNYGYTF. The CDR3 nucleotides read TGTGCCAGCAGCTTATGGGGCGGCACTAACTATGGCTACACCTTC.

CDR3 sequence reads: CASSEWGASNQPQHF. Written as DNA, the CDR3 is TGTGCCAGCAGTGAATGGGGGGCTAGCAATCAGCCCCAGCATTTT. V and J are TRBV2 and TRBJ1-5, with D possibly TRBD1 on 6 matching bases. Germline lookup yields CDR1 SNHLY and CDR2 FYNNEI. V lost 2 bases, J lost 0 bases, and 8 bases lay in between. The CDR3 runs 15 residues.

This sequence joins TRBV28 and TRBJ1-2, with D uncertain. Trimming took off 4 bases at V and 9 bases at J, with 12 bases between the two ends. Per germline, CDR1 MDHEN and CDR2 SYDVKM. The CDR3 extends over 12 amino acids. CDR3 in amino acids: CASSSPSQSYTF. Written as DNA, the CDR3 is TGTGCCAGCAGTTCGCCCTCCCAAAGCTACACCTTC.